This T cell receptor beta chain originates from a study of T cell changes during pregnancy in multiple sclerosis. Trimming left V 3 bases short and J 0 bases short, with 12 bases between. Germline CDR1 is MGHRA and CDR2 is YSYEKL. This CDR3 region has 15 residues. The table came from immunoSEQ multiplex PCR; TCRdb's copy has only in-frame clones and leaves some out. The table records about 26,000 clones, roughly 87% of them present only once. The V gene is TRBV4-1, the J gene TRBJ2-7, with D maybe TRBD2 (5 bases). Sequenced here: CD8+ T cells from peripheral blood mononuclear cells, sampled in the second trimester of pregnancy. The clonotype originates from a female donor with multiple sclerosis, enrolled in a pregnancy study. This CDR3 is CASSHQGLVSYEQYF. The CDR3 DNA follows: TGCGCCAGCAGCCATCAAGGACTGGTCTCCTACGAGCAGTACTTC.